This T cell receptor (beta chain) is drawn from a study of cytomegalovirus exposure and HLA in healthy donors. The PCR ran on 60 Vbeta and 13 Jbeta primers. Clones were sequenced by immunoSEQ multiplex PCR, and TCRdb holds only the in-frame ones, with some missing. The sample records around 140,000 clones, around 10% being singletons. There were likely unrecorded immune exposures, though donors were nominally healthy when sampled. Findings of the study overall: Highly shared sequence variants in one cluster were likely a sequencing artifact.

CDR1 is SGHRS, CDR2 YFSETQ, per germline. The J segment lost 5 bases and the V segment lost 4 bases, leaving 11 bases of the junction unmatched. CDR3 size: 17 residues. As concerns this clone: Its cognate antigen is unknown.

Material: PBMCs. This sequence originates from a woman aged 40 to 49 in good health and CMV-seropositive. The chain has TRBV5-1 and TRBJ2-5; 13 bases line up with TRBD2. CDR3 residues: CASSQATSGGGRETQYF. CDR3 DNA: TGCGCCAGCAGCCAAGCTACTAGCGGGGGGGGCAGGGAGACCCAGTACTTC. Based on the CDR3 plus reference TRBV5-1 and TRBJ2-5, the full variable domain is KAGVTQTPRYLIKTRGQQVTLSCSPISGHRSVSWYQQTPGQGLQFLFEYFSETQRNKGNFPGRFSGRQFSNSRSEMNVSTLELGDSALYLCASSQATSGGGRETQYFGPGTRLLVL.